The following is a T cell receptor beta chain sequence with its context. Its antigen is still unknown. The data were produced by immunoSEQ multiplex PCR, yet TCRdb's version contains in-frame clones alone and is incomplete. Of some 350,000 clones in the sample, 75% to 90% were seen once. This sample was included in a study of Ad26.COV2.S vaccination and SARS-CoV-2 variants. This CDR3 region has 20 residues. Losses at the gene ends were 0 bases for V and 4 bases for J; bases not matched to a gene: 20. Germline CDR1 and CDR2: ENHRY and SYGVKD. Treatment here: roughly 19 received Ad26.COV2.S at low or high dose, single or two shots; about five received placebo; per-sample allocation not given. At day 63 after the first vaccine or placebo injection, samples were drawn. The donor was a Boston adult aged 18-55 years. General observations from the study: The study found similar non-spike TCR breadth in vaccine and placebo recipients.

The chain joins TRBV10-3 to TRBJ1-2; 7 bases line up with TRBD1. The clonotype comes from a person aged 18 to 59 who received the Ad26.COV2.S COVID-19 vaccine or a placebo. The sample consisted of peripheral blood, taken in a trial of Ad26.COV2.S vaccine versus placebo. The CDR3 DNA reads TGTGCCATCAGTGAGTCTCGGGCCCGAGTCACGACAGGGTCAGTCTATGGCTACACCTTC. This codes for CAISESRARVTTGSVYGYTF.